This TCR beta chain was sequenced during a study of shared clonotypes between healthy human individuals. V lost 2 bases to trimming and J lost 10 bases; unmatched junction nucleotides: 14. CDR1 MDHEN and CDR2 SYDVKM come from the germline V gene. The CDR3 runs 16 residues. TCRdb's table, derived via immunoSEQ multiplex PCR, lists solely in-frame clones and lacks some. The sample has some 1.5 million clones, 95% to 99% seen once. This TCR was recovered from a man aged 25-40 years in good health. The chain employs TRBV28 and TRBJ2-3; the match to TRBD2 covers 8 bases. The sample consisted of naive CD4+ T cells sorted from blood. Documented subset: CD45RA+ positively selected. The CDR3 coding sequence is TGTGCCAGCAGTTTACCTCCGGGACTAGGGGGACTTCCGCAGTATTTT. Translation: CASSLPPGLGGLPQYF.